A single sample is the source of the 30 T cell receptor beta chains below, sequenced in a study of T cell responses to AZD1222 COVID-19 vaccine. The data were produced by immunoSEQ multiplex PCR, yet TCRdb's version contains in-frame clones alone and is incomplete. The sample records 35,000 to 55,000 clones, 65% to 85% being singletons. The sample in question was peripheral blood, obtained on day 0 of AZD1222 vaccination. These receptors all come from an adult in good health.

The V gene is TRBV5-1, the J gene TRBJ1-4, with 7 bases fitting TRBD1. Germline values: CDR1 SGHRS, CDR2 YFSETQ. CDR3 length equals 14 residues. V was pared by 2 bases and J by 4 bases, with 2 bases of the junction left unmatched. The CDR3 spells CASSFGQVNEKLFF. DNA for the CDR3: TGCGCCAGCAGCTTTGGACAGGTTAATGAAAAACTGTTTTTT.

This sequence joins TRBV19 and TRBJ2-7; D is unresolved. V lost 7 bases to trimming and J lost 2 bases, with 18 bases between them. The CDR3 has 15 residues. Per the germline V gene, CDR1 is LNHDA and CDR2 is SQIVND (reference sequence). In DNA, the CDR3 is TGTGCCAGTACCCTGGGCAGGCGCCCCCCCTACGAGCAGTACTTC. It codes for CASTLGRRPPYEQYF. Based on the CDR3 plus reference TRBV19 and TRBJ2-7, the full variable domain is DGGITQSPKYLFRKEGQNVTLSCEQNLNHDAMYWYRQDPGQGLRLIYYSQIVNDFQKGDIAEGYSVSREKKESFPLTVTSAQKNPTAFYLCASTLGRRPPYEQYFGPGTRLTVT.

This clone showed up just once. The chain has TRBV2 and TRBJ1-6; D remains ambiguous. V dropped 4 bases and J dropped 6 bases, with 10 bases sitting between them. The CDR3 totals 14 residues. In germline, CDR1 is SNHLY, CDR2 FYNNEI. The CDR3 DNA reads as TGTGCCAGCAGTGCCGGGATAACTAATTCACCCCTCCACTTT. Protein sequence: CASSAGITNSPLHF.

This rearrangement joins TRBV19 to TRBJ2-5; 7 nucleotides agree with TRBD1. Germline V CDR1 and CDR2: LNHDA, SQIVND (reference sequence). CDR3 length: 13 amino acids. V lost 5 bases, J lost 3 bases, and 3 bases stayed unmatched. CDR3 coding DNA: TGTGCCAGTAGTCCGGGACAGAAAGAGACCCAGTACTTC. Translation: CASSPGQKETQYF.

The chain is built from TRBV11-2 and TRBJ1-2; D call uncertain. V lost 4 bases, J lost 4 bases, and 10 bases lay in between. The CDR3 covers 13 residues. Looked up from germline, CDR1 is SGHAT and CDR2 is FQNNGV. This CDR3 is CASSSHITYGYTF. CDR3 nucleotides: TGTGCCAGCAGCTCTCACATCACCTATGGCTACACCTTC.

V gene TRBV28 combines with J gene TRBJ1-4; D may be TRBD1 (5 bases). This CDR3 has 17 amino acids. Trimming took off 3 bases at V and 3 bases at J, with 17 bases between the two ends. CDR1 is MDHEN, CDR2 SYDVKM, per germline. This CDR3 reads CASSFVPGGRANEKLFF. For the CDR3, the DNA is TGTGCCAGCAGTTTTGTTCCTGGGGGTAGGGCTAATGAAAAACTGTTTTTT. Complete variable domain (other parts from reference TRBV28 and TRBJ1-4): DVKVTQSSRYLVKRTGEKVFLECVQDMDHENMFWYRQDPGLGLRLIYFSYDVKMKEKGDIPEGYSVSREKKERFSLILESASTNQTSMYLCASSFVPGGRANEKLFFGSGTQLSVL.

The chain recombines TRBV6-2 or TRBV6-3 with TRBJ2-5; 14 nucleotides agree with TRBD2. With 7 bases clipped from V and 5 bases from J, the junction kept 15 bases outside the gene matches. CDR1 and CDR2 from the germline V gene are MNHEY and SVGEGT. This CDR3 has 18 amino acids. The CDR3 DNA is TGTGCCAGCAACCCTGGGTCCCGGACTAGCGGGAGGCAGGAGACCCAGTACTTC. This encodes CASNPGSRTSGRQETQYF.

This chain connects TRBV19 to TRBJ2-1; 9 nucleotides align to TRBD1. The CDR3 sequence is 15 residues long. Germline V gene sequence: CDR1 LNHDA, CDR2 SQIVND (reference sequence). With 1 base clipped from V and 6 bases from J, the junction kept 4 bases outside the gene matches. The CDR3 loop is CASSIGEDRGNEQFF. The CDR3 bases are TGTGCCAGTAGTATAGGGGAGGACAGGGGCAATGAGCAGTTCTTC.

This clone was counted between two and nine times. V is TRBV12-5 and J is TRBJ1-5; D perhaps matches TRBD1 (5 bases). The CDR3 contains 15 residues. V shed 6 bases and J shed 3 bases, with 15 bases lying between them. Germline CDR1 and CDR2: LGHNT and FRNRAP. The CDR3 nucleotides read TGTGCTAGTGGATCCGGGACGGCGGTCAATCAGCCCCAGCATTTT. Translated, it gives CASGSGTAVNQPQHF.

In its sample, this clone was seen once. The chain carries TRBV9 and TRBJ2-1; perhaps TRBD1 as D (7 bases). The length of the CDR3 is 15 residues. Germline assignment: CDR1 SGDLS and CDR2 YYNGEE. V shed 0 bases and J shed 3 bases, with 10 bases lying between them. The CDR3 DNA is TGTGCCAGCAGCGTAGTTCAGGGGGGCTACAATGAGCAGTTCTTC. It encodes CASSVVQGGYNEQFF.

The chain couples TRBV3-1 (or the pseudogene TRBV3-2) to TRBJ2-1; no clear D. The length of the CDR3 is 11 residues. The V and J ends lost 1 base and 6 bases respectively, with 1 base between them. CDR1 LGHDT and CDR2 YNNKEL come from the germline V gene (reference sequence). The CDR3 DNA follows: TGTGCCAGCAGCCAAGCCAATGAGCAGTTCTTC. Translating it yields CASSQANEQFF.

The chain joins TRBV7-9 to TRBJ2-5; the D is unclear. This CDR3 has 14 amino acids. Germline loops: CDR1 SEHNR, CDR2 FQNEAQ (reference sequence). The ends were cut back, 7 bases at V and 3 bases at J, with 15 bases in the middle. In DNA, the CDR3 is TGTGCCAGCATCGATTGGTCCCTAGAAGAGACCCAGTACTTC. This codes for CASIDWSLEETQYF.

This chain connects TRBV19 to TRBJ1-5; D call uncertain. Trimming pared 3 bases from V and 2 bases from J, leaving 17 bases between. Germline V gene sequence: CDR1 LNHDA, CDR2 SQIVND (reference sequence). The CDR3 is made up of 17 amino acids. The CDR3 sequence is CASSILMTRFGNQPQHF. The CDR3 DNA is TGTGCCAGTAGTATCCTGATGACACGGTTCGGCAATCAGCCCCAGCATTTT.

The chain combines TRBV7-8 with TRBJ2-1; D uncertain. The CDR3 length is 14 residues. Germline loops: CDR1 SGHVS, CDR2 FQNEAQ. Between the trimmed V and J ends, which lost 1 base and 9 bases, there was a span of 13 bases. The CDR3 reads CASSLGAVVGEQFF. The DNA for the CDR3 is TGTGCCAGCAGCTTAGGGGCGGTTGTTGGTGAGCAGTTCTTC.

The chain is built from TRBV29-1 and TRBJ2-5; 13 bases line up with TRBD2. The CDR3 contains 15 residues. V trimming: 1 base; J trimming: 5 bases; junction bases outside the gene matches: 4. CDR1 and CDR2 (germline): SQVTM, ANQGSEA. The CDR3 sequence is CSVEGTSGSGETQYF. Written as DNA, the CDR3 is TGCAGCGTTGAAGGGACTAGCGGGAGCGGGGAGACCCAGTACTTC.

The rearrangement links TRBV9 to TRBJ2-4, with a tentative D call TRBD2 (6 bases). Looked up from germline, CDR1 is SGDLS and CDR2 is YYNGEE. Between the trimmed V and J ends, which lost 0 bases and 5 bases, there was a span of 12 bases. The CDR3 runs to 15 residues. In DNA, the CDR3 is TGTGCCAGCAGCGTAGAGGCTAGCGAGGAAAACATTCAGTACTTC. Its protein is CASSVEASEENIQYF.

The rearrangement uses TRBV5-6 and TRBJ2-1; D may correspond to TRBD1 or TRBD2 (5 bases each). The CDR3 has 16 residues. V was cut by 3 bases and J by 0 bases, with 13 bases left in between. Germline assignment: CDR1 SGHDT and CDR2 YYEEEE. CDR3 protein: CASSSIKGTSYNEQFF. CDR3 bases: TGTGCCAGCAGCTCAATAAAGGGGACCTCCTACAATGAGCAGTTCTTC.

The chain is built from TRBV5-1 and TRBJ2-1; no reliable D call. V was trimmed by 0 bases and J by 0 bases, leaving 4 bases between them. Germline-derived CDR1 and CDR2 are SGHRS and YFSETQ. The CDR3 is 14 residues long. The CDR3 DNA sequence: TGCGCCAGCAGCTTGGGGGCCTCCTACAATGAGCAGTTCTTC. This translates into CASSLGASYNEQFF.

The DNA of the CDR3 is TGTGCCAGTGCTCAGGGTACCCATGAGCAGTTCTTC. Its protein is CASAQGTHEQFF. The chain links TRBV6-5 to TRBJ2-1; D might be TRBD1 (5 bases). Looked up from germline, CDR1 is MNHEY and CDR2 is SVGAGI. With 9 bases removed from V and 8 bases from J, the gap between germline ends came to 14 bases. The CDR3 loop spans 12 amino acids.

The chain uses TRBV7-2 and TRBJ1-5; the D is unclear. Germline CDR1 and CDR2: SGHTA and FQGNSA. This CDR3 comprises 13 residues. V was clipped by 5 bases and J by 5 bases, with 10 bases between them. This CDR3 is CASSRDFDQPQHF. In DNA, the CDR3 is TGTGCCAGCAGCCGCGATTTTGATCAGCCCCAGCATTTT.

This clone was seen once. This rearrangement joins TRBV18 to TRBJ1-1, with a weak D call TRBD1 (5 bases). CDR3 size: 15 residues. Germline CDR1 and CDR2: KGHSH and LQKENI. Deletions cut 4 bases from V and 1 base from J, with 13 bases between. The CDR3 protein is CASSLGAGQNTEAFF. The DNA of the CDR3 is TGTGCCAGCTCACTAGGGGCAGGGCAGAACACTGAAGCTTTCTTT.

The CDR3 sequence: CASITRSGAYNEQFF. CDR3 sequence (DNA): TGTGCCAGCATTACAAGAAGCGGGGCCTACAATGAGCAGTTCTTC. V is TRBV6-5 and J is TRBJ2-1, with TRBD2 matching over 7 bases. Per the germline V gene, CDR1 is MNHEY and CDR2 is SVGAGI. The V segment lost 7 bases and the J segment 2 bases; nucleotides outside the gene matches: 8. The CDR3 consists of 15 residues.

J is TRBJ2-7 and V is TRBV5-6; TRBD2 aligns across 10 bases. Losses at the gene ends were 3 bases for V and 13 bases for J; bases not matched to a gene: 7. The CDR3 extends over 12 amino acids. CDR1 is SGHDT, CDR2 YYEEEE, per germline. Written as DNA, the CDR3 is TGTGCCAGCAGCTCCCCCGGGACTAGCGCTTACTTC. Translated, it gives CASSSPGTSAYF.

CDR3 nucleotide sequence: TGTGCCAGCAGCTTCGGACCCGGGGAGCTGTTTTTT. As protein: CASSFGPGELFF. The chain joins TRBV5-6 to TRBJ2-2; D uncertain. V lost 2 bases and J lost 6, with 5 bases in between. The CDR3 loop spans 12 amino acids. Germline assignment: CDR1 SGHDT and CDR2 YYEEEE.

V is TRBV5-1 and J is TRBJ2-5; no reliable D call. Trimming removed 4 bases at V and 2 bases at J, with 12 bases between. The length of the CDR3 is 14 residues. The V gene's germline CDR1 is SGHRS and CDR2 YFSETQ. CDR3 sequence reads: CASSPLDHQETQYF. CDR3 coding DNA: TGCGCCAGCAGCCCCCTGGACCATCAAGAGACCCAGTACTTC.

The CDR3 DNA reads TGTGCCAGCAGCCCGGGGACAGCAACTAATGAAAAACTGTTTTTT. Its protein product is CASSPGTATNEKLFF. The chain joins TRBV5-6 to TRBJ1-4; 7 bases are shared with TRBD1. V shed 4 bases, J shed 0 bases, and the junction held 3 bases outside the gene matches. The CDR3 spans 15 residues. CDR1 is SGHDT and CDR2 is YYEEEE in the germline V gene. Full variable domain (outside the CDR3, taken from reference TRBV5-6 and TRBJ1-4): DAGVTQSPTHLIKTRGQQVTLRCSPKSGHDTVSWYQQALGQGPQFIFQYYEEEERQRGNFPDRFSGHQFPNYSSELNVNALLLGDSALYLCASSPGTATNEKLFFGSGTQLSVL.

The rearrangement joins TRBV19 to TRBJ1-4; D call uncertain. Germline lookup yields CDR1 LNHDA and CDR2 SQIVND (reference sequence). V lost 7 bases and J lost 8, with 17 bases in between. The CDR3 spans 14 residues. This chain's CDR3 is CASTPVGFSEKLFF. The CDR3 DNA reads TGTGCCAGTACCCCGGTCGGGTTCAGCGAAAAACTGTTTTTT.

V and J are TRBV10-3 and TRBJ1-2; 10 bases align to TRBD1. Trimming cost V 4 bases and J 6 bases; bases outside gene matches: 2. The CDR3 has 13 residues. CDR1 is ENHRY, CDR2 SYGVKD, per germline. CDR3 amino acids: CAISGGTGDGYTF. CDR3 coding DNA: TGTGCCATCAGTGGGGGGACAGGGGATGGCTACACCTTC.

The chain employs TRBV12-3 or TRBV12-4 and TRBJ2-3, with a possible D match to TRBD2 (6 bases). V dropped 8 bases and J dropped 6 bases, with 9 bases sitting between them. The CDR3 spans 11 residues. DNA of the CDR3: TGTGCCAGCTGGGGAGGTGATACGCAGTATTTT. Its protein product is CASWGGDTQYF.

The rearrangement joins TRBV5-8 to TRBJ1-5, with TRBD1 matching 8 bases. V shed 6 bases, J shed 0 bases, and the junction held 14 bases outside the gene matches. Germline CDR1 reads SGHTS; CDR2 reads YDEGEE. The CDR3 extends over 18 amino acids. The CDR3 DNA reads as TGTGCCAGCACCTCTCCGGGACAGGAATATTATAGCAATCAGCCCCAGCATTTT. Its protein is CASTSPGQEYYSNQPQHF.